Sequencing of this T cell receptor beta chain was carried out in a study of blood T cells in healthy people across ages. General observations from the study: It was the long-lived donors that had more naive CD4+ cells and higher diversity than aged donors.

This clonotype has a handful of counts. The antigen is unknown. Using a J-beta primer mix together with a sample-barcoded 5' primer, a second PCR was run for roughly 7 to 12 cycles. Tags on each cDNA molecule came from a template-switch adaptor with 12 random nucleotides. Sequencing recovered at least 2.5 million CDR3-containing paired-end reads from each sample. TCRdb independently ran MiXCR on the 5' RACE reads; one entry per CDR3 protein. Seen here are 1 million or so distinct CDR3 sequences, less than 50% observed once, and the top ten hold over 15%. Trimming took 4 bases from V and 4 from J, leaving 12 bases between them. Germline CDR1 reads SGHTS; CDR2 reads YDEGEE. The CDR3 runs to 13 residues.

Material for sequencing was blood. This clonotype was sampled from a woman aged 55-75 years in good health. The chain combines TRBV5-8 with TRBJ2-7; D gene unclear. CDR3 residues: CASSRNLNYEQYF. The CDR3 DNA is TGTGCCAGCAGCCGCAACTTGAATTACGAGCAGTACTTC.